Following are 22 T cell receptor beta chains from one sample sequenced in a study of metastatic and nonmetastatic thyroid tumors. All patients reached thyroid surgery having received no treatment beforehand. TCRdb re-called clones via MiXCR from the PCR reads. The data hold tens of thousands of clones, with more than 20% observed a single time. Sequences were obtained from blood. Receptor source: a female donor with papillary thyroid cancer or a benign thyroid nodule (not recorded which). Some clones in this sample may be carry-over from other donors' samples.

The sample holds one count of this clone. At one end, the junction sequence differs from germline, possibly due to a read error. V gene TRBV18 combines with J gene TRBJ1-6; D call uncertain. The germline V gene encodes CDR1 KGHSH and CDR2 LQKENI. The CDR3 contains 15 residues. As DNA, the CDR3 is TGTGCCTGCTCACGTTTGGACCGACCCAATTCACCCATGCACTTT. The encoded protein is CACSRLDRPNSPMHF.

At least ten counts were recorded for this clone. This rearrangement joins TRBV6-1 to TRBJ1-1, with 7 positions matching TRBD1. The junction had 6 bases not matched to a gene; V was cut back by 5 bases and J by 0 bases. The V gene's germline CDR1 is MNHNS and CDR2 SASEGT. The CDR3 consists of 15 residues. This CDR3 is CASSRTGYMNTEAFF. CDR3 DNA sequence: TGTGCCAGCAGTCGGACAGGCTACATGAACACTGAAGCTTTCTTT.

This clone was counted only a few times. The chain employs TRBV19 and TRBJ1-1; a weak D match, TRBD1 (6 bases). The CDR3 loop spans 14 amino acids. The V end was cut by 10 bases, the J end by 5 bases, with 20 bases between. The V gene's germline CDR1 is LNHDA and CDR2 SQIVND (reference sequence). The CDR3 sequence: CATYLRGGRTEAFF. In nucleotides, the CDR3 is TGTGCCACTTACCTGAGGGGGGGGCGTACTGAAGCTTTCTTT.

Ten or more counts support this clone. The chain carries TRBV4-2 and TRBJ2-7; possible D gene TRBD2, 5 bases. The CDR3 covers 16 residues. V was pared by 0 bases and J by 7 bases, with 19 bases between. Germline V gene data show CDR1 as LGHNA and CDR2 as YNFKEQ. The CDR3 DNA sequence: TGTGCCAGCAGCCAAGAAGCCCGACTACAGATCTGGGAGCAGTACTTC. Encoded protein: CASSQEARLQIWEQYF.

This clone was observed at least ten times. The chain couples TRBV20-1 to TRBJ2-7; TRBD1 or TRBD2 may be the D gene (5 bases each). The V gene's germline CDR1 is DFQATT and CDR2 SNEGSKA (reference sequence). The CDR3 has 14 residues. V lost 5 bases, J lost 2 bases, and 16 bases lay in between. The CDR3 bases are TGCAGTGCTCCCTTCCGGGACGTCCCCTACGAGCAGTACTTC. Amino acid sequence: CSAPFRDVPYEQYF.

This clone was recorded at least ten times. J is TRBJ2-1 and V is TRBV6-1; weak D call: TRBD2 (5 bases). CDR1 and CDR2 (germline): MNHNS, SASEGT. The V gene lost 6 bases and the J gene lost 9 bases, with 12 bases spanning the gap. The CDR3 is 12 amino acids. CDR3 nucleotides: TGTGCCAGCAGGGCATCCGGGATTGAGCAGTTCTTC. Translated, it gives CASRASGIEQFF.

This clone was picked up a small number of times. At one of its ends the junction is not consistent with the germline gene, which may arise from a read error. The chain is built from TRBV6-1 and TRBJ1-5; a weak D match, TRBD1 (5 bases). The CDR3 runs 16 residues. Germline assignment: CDR1 MNHNS and CDR2 SASEGT. The CDR3 coding sequence is TGTGCCAGCAGTGAATGGGACCCGCAGGTTGGTCAGACCCAGCATTTT. It specifies CASSEWDPQVGQTQHF.

Comments on this clone: This clone may be a read error of a much larger clone one base away. V gene TRBV4-3 combines with J gene TRBJ2-6; D may be TRBD1 (5 bases). The germline gives CDR1 LGHNA, CDR2 YSLEER. Trimming removed 1 base at V and 14 bases at J, with 21 bases between. The CDR3 has 16 amino acids. CDR3 sequence (DNA): TGCGCCAGCAGCCAAGCGGACACCACTGGGGCCGACCTCCTGACTTTC. It specifies CASSQADTTGADLLTF.

This clone appeared many times. This chain connects TRBV5-6 to TRBJ1-2; D may be TRBD1 (5 bases). The CDR3 is 12 amino acids. Trimming cost V 0 bases and J 8 bases, with 8 bases left between them. CDR1 SGHDT and CDR2 YYEEEE come from the germline V gene. The CDR3 DNA is TGTGCCAGCAGCTTGGTGGGGGGAGGCTACACCTTC. It specifies CASSLVGGGYTF.

V gene TRBV6-5 combines with J gene TRBJ2-1, with D hard to call. CDR3 length equals 17 residues. The germline CDR1 and CDR2 sequences are MNHEY and SVGAGI. V shed 6 bases and J shed 1 base, with 19 bases lying between them. In DNA form, the CDR3 reads TGTGCCAGCAGCCCTCGTACAAGGGCAGGATCCTACAATGAGCAGTTCTTC. Translation gives CASSPRTRAGSYNEQFF.

This clone was observed at least ten times. The chain has TRBV19 and TRBJ2-6; D not resolved. CDR1 and CDR2 (germline): LNHDA, SQIVND (reference sequence). This CDR3 contains 15 residues. The V end lost 7 bases, the J end lost 0 bases, and 10 bases lay between the germline ends. This chain's CDR3 is CASKSVNSGANVLTF. In DNA, the CDR3 is TGTGCCAGTAAGAGTGTCAACTCTGGGGCCAACGTCCTGACTTTC.

By share of the sample, this clone is medium-sized. The V gene is TRBV6-1, the J gene TRBJ1-1, with D possibly TRBD1 on 5 matching bases. Germline V lookup: CDR1 MNHNS, CDR2 SASEGT. The CDR3 is made up of 14 amino acids. The V end lost 4 bases, the J end lost 3 bases, and 12 bases lay between the germline ends. As DNA, the CDR3 is TGTGCCAGCAGTGGTGGTGGGACGTACACTGAAGCTTTCTTT. Its translation: CASSGGGTYTEAFF.

This clone was recorded a few times. The chain carries TRBV20-1 and TRBJ1-4; the match to TRBD1 covers 7 bases. The germline V gene has CDR1 DFQATT and CDR2 SNEGSKA (reference sequence). CDR3 length: 15 residues. Unmatched junction bases numbered 10, after V lost 6 bases and J lost 3 bases. In DNA form, the CDR3 reads TGCAGTGCAGAAGAGCAGGGGGGATCTAATGAAAAACTGTTTTTT. Encoded protein: CSAEEQGGSNEKLFF.

This clone was counted many times. This sequence joins TRBV18 and TRBJ1-3, with a weak D call TRBD1 (6 bases). CDR1 and CDR2 (germline): KGHSH, LQKENI. The CDR3 has 14 amino acids. V lost 2 bases to trimming and J lost 4 bases, with 9 bases between them. DNA of the CDR3: TGTGCCAGCTCACCAAGGACAGACGGAAACACCATATATTTT. It translates to CASSPRTDGNTIYF.

This clone was recorded at least ten times. The rearrangement uses TRBV12-3 or TRBV12-4 and TRBJ2-3; D call uncertain. V was trimmed by 8 bases and J by 2 bases, leaving 11 bases between them. The CDR3 runs to 13 residues. The CDR3 DNA sequence: TGTGCCAGCGGGATTAGGCACACAGATACGCAGTATTTT. It translates to CASGIRHTDTQYF.

This clone was observed at least ten times. The J gene is TRBJ2-1, the V gene TRBV5-6; D might be TRBD1 (6 bases). CDR3 size: 15 residues. Germline V gives CDR1 SGHDT, CDR2 YYEEEE. V dropped 4 bases and J dropped 4 bases, with 15 bases sitting between them. The CDR3 sequence is CASSTLGTPYNEQFF. As DNA, the CDR3 is TGTGCCAGCAGCACTCTCGGGACACCTTACAATGAGCAGTTCTTC.

The CDR3 region has the DNA TGTGCCAGAAGGGACTCATACAATGAGCAGTTCTTC. Protein product: CARRDSYNEQFF. The chain combines TRBV6-5 with TRBJ2-1; tentatively, D is TRBD2 (6 bases). The CDR3 length is 12 residues. Trimming removed 9 bases from V and 4 bases from J, with 10 bases in between. CDR1 and CDR2 from the germline V gene are MNHEY and SVGAGI.

This clone was recorded many times. V and J are TRBV30 and TRBJ2-1, with TRBD1 as a possible D gene (5 bases). Germline V gene sequence: CDR1 GTSNPN, CDR2 SVGIG (reference sequence). The CDR3 is 14 amino acids. Deletions cut 0 bases from V and 7 bases from J, with 13 bases between. For the CDR3, the DNA is TGTGCCTGGAGTGTCTTCTCAGGGCGGAATGAGCAGTTCTTC. It encodes CAWSVFSGRNEQFF.

In its sample, this clone was seen many times. The CDR3 protein is CASSEHSSGYNEQFF. CDR3 nucleotide sequence: TGTGCCAGCAGCGAACACAGTAGCGGCTACAATGAGCAGTTCTTC. J is TRBJ2-1 and V is TRBV7-8; possibly TRBD2 for D (6 bases). Trimming pared 5 bases from V and 3 bases from J, leaving 14 bases between. CDR1 and CDR2 (germline): SGHVS, FQNEAQ. The CDR3 has 15 amino acids.

By sample fraction, this clone is large. V and J are TRBV6-1 and TRBJ1-1; tentative D call: TRBD1 (6 bases). Per germline, CDR1 MNHNS and CDR2 SASEGT. V dropped 5 bases and J dropped 1 base, with 14 bases sitting between them. The CDR3 contains 15 residues. CDR3 sequence (DNA): TGTGCCAGCAGTACTGAATACAGGGCGAACACTGAAGCTTTCTTT. Encoded protein: CASSTEYRANTEAFF.

At least ten counts were recorded for this clone. The chain links TRBV25-1 to TRBJ2-5; unclear D gene. CDR1 MGHDK and CDR2 SYGVNS come from the germline V gene. CDR3 length equals 13 residues. V was clipped by 6 bases and J by 2 bases, with 10 bases between them. This chain's CDR3 is CASSEPFQETQYF. The CDR3 DNA reads TGTGCCAGCAGCGAGCCATTTCAAGAGACCCAGTACTTC.

The table lists this clone with many counts. The V gene is TRBV20-1, the J gene TRBJ2-4, with a weak D call TRBD2 (5 bases). This CDR3 comprises 11 residues. Trimming removed 3 bases at V and 8 bases at J, with 8 bases between. Germline lookup yields CDR1 DFQATT and CDR2 SNEGSKA (reference sequence). The CDR3 loop is CSARKEDIQYF. CDR3 nucleotides: TGCAGTGCTAGGAAGGAGGACATTCAGTACTTC.